One and the same sample provided the 19 T cell receptor beta chains below, sequenced in a study of shared T cell receptors in the human thymus. This table comes from immunoSEQ multiplex PCR, and its TCRdb copy is limited to in-frame clones, with some not included. The table includes roughly 710,000 clones, approximately 85% detected once. This sample was also put to use in a study of human thymus T cells.

Sequenced material: thymocytes. The origin of the receptors is a girl under three years old with a congenital heart defect.

The V and J genes are TRBV6-6 and TRBJ2-7; 10 nucleotides line up with TRBD1. Germline V gene sequence: CDR1 MNHNY, CDR2 SVGAGI (reference sequence). The length of the CDR3 is 15 residues. With V trimmed by 7 bases and J by 1 base, 7 bases remained unmatched. Here the CDR3 reads CASNSPGQGSYEQYF. The DNA of the CDR3 is TGTGCCAGCAACTCACCGGGACAGGGGTCCTACGAGCAGTACTTC.

The chain is built from TRBV21-1 and TRBJ1-2; whether TRBD1, the table's D call, matches the DNA was not checked. TRBV21-1 is a pseudogene. The CDR3 has 13 residues. The CDR3 is CASSSQGFGCYTF. In nucleotides, the CDR3 is TGTGCCAGCAGCTCCCAGGGATTTGGTTGCTACACCTTC.

The chain uses TRBV14 and TRBJ2-7; tentatively, D is TRBD2 (6 bases). Germline loops: CDR1 SGHDN, CDR2 FVKESK. Trimming removed 4 bases from V and 3 bases from J, with 22 bases in between. This CDR3 is built from 17 residues. The CDR3: CASSPPGLTLGGYEQYF. Written as DNA, the CDR3 is TGTGCCAGCAGCCCCCCGGGACTCACCCTCGGGGGCTACGAGCAGTACTTC.

The CDR3 region has the DNA TGTGCCAGTAGAAGCTACCGGGATACGCAGTATTTT. It specifies CASRSYRDTQYF. J is TRBJ2-3 and V is TRBV19; no clear D gene. CDR1 and CDR2 (germline): LNHDA, SQIVND (reference sequence). This CDR3 region has 12 residues. V was pared by 6 bases and J by 6 bases, with 10 bases between.

The V and J genes are TRBV7-2 and TRBJ1-5; no reliable D call. The CDR3 extends over 17 amino acids. CDR1 is SGHTA, CDR2 FQGNSA, per germline. V was shortened by 5 bases and J by 5 bases, with 22 bases between the two germline ends. CDR3 nucleotide sequence: TGTGCCAGCAGCCCCCCGAATCGCGGCAGTAGAGATCAGCCCCAGCATTTT. As protein: CASSPPNRGSRDQPQHF.

The V gene is TRBV27, the J gene TRBJ2-7; no reliable D call. This CDR3 has 15 amino acids. Trimming took off 1 base at V and 3 bases at J, with 13 bases between the two ends. Germline values: CDR1 MNHEY, CDR2 SMNVEV (reference sequence). The CDR3 sequence is CASSLWYSGLYEQYF. Here the CDR3 DNA reads TGTGCCAGCAGTTTATGGTACAGTGGGCTCTACGAGCAGTACTTC.

The rearrangement links TRBV5-8 to TRBJ1-2, with 7 bases fitting TRBD1. The CDR3 contains 14 residues. Germline loops: CDR1 SGHTS, CDR2 YDEGEE. V was clipped by 0 bases and J by 8 bases; unmatched bases: 7. The CDR3 region has the DNA TGTGCCAGCAGCTTGGGACAGGGATTTTACGGCTACACCTTC. Translating gives CASSLGQGFYGYTF.

This clone was seen a few times. The V call is TRBV6-1, the J call TRBJ2-1; TRBD2 matches 13 bases. Germline CDR1 reads MNHNS; CDR2 reads SASEGT. The CDR3 covers 18 residues. Trimming cost V 3 bases and J 5 bases; bases outside gene matches: 10. The DNA for the CDR3 is TGTGCCAGCAGTGATGTTAGGGGACTAGCGGGGACCCACAATGAGCAGTTCTTC. This translates into CASSDVRGLAGTHNEQFF.

The CDR3 DNA is TGTGCCAGCAGCCCCAGCGACAGGTGGCAGAACTATGGCTACACCTTC. Amino acid sequence: CASSPSDRWQNYGYTF. V is TRBV27 and J is TRBJ1-2; the D gene is possibly TRBD1 (6 bases). V was shortened by 6 bases and J by 2 bases, with 19 bases between the two germline ends. CDR1 and CDR2 from the germline V gene are MNHEY and SMNVEV (reference sequence). The CDR3 length is 16 residues.

CDR3 sequence: CASSLVLWDRNYSGANVLTF. The CDR3 DNA reads TGTGCCAGCAGCTTGGTCCTCTGGGACAGAAACTACTCTGGGGCCAACGTCCTGACTTTC. This sequence joins TRBV5-4 and TRBJ2-6; TRBD1 agrees at 7 bases. Germline V gene data show CDR1 as SGHNT and CDR2 as YYREEE (reference sequence). The junction had 12 bases not matched to a gene; V was cut back by 0 bases and J by 0 bases. This CDR3 comprises 20 residues.

This chain links TRBV29-1 with TRBJ2-7; 9 bases align to TRBD1. In germline, CDR1 is SQVTM, CDR2 ANQGSEA. Trimming took 3 bases from V and 3 from J; bases not matched to a gene: 9. The CDR3 length is 15 residues. CDR3 protein: CSVETRDRVHYEQYF. In DNA, the CDR3 is TGCAGCGTTGAGACCCGGGACAGGGTCCACTACGAGCAGTACTTC.

The rearrangement links TRBV25-1 to TRBJ1-2, with D tentatively TRBD1 (5 bases). CDR1 and CDR2 (germline): MGHDK, SYGVNS. The CDR3 has 14 residues. With 3 bases removed from V and 4 bases from J, the gap between germline ends came to 12 bases. In DNA, the CDR3 is TGTGCCAGCAGTGACCCAACAGGTTTCTATGGCTACACCTTC. Its protein is CASSDPTGFYGYTF.

CDR3 in amino acids: CASSQKTGRVKNIQYF. DNA of the CDR3: TGTGCCAGCAGCCAGAAGACAGGGCGGGTCAAAAACATTCAGTACTTC. This chain links TRBV4-2 with TRBJ2-4; 7 bases are shared with TRBD1. CDR1 and CDR2 (germline): LGHNA, YNFKEQ. The CDR3 runs 16 residues. Trimming at V came to 3 bases and at J to 3 bases, leaving 8 bases not matched to a gene.

This chain uses TRBV27 with TRBJ1-2, with 8 bases matching TRBD1. Trimming took 7 bases from V and 8 from J; bases not matched to a gene: 21. The CDR3 totals 17 residues. Germline CDR1 is MNHEY and CDR2 is SMNVEV (reference sequence). In DNA, the CDR3 is TGTGCCAGCACCGCAAGGGGCAGGGGGCTACCCACACGGGGCTACACCTTC. Protein: CASTARGRGLPTRGYTF.

The CDR3 nucleotides are TGTGCCTGGAGTCCGGCCTTACAGGAGAACTATGGCTACACCTTC. This translates into CAWSPALQENYGYTF. The chain is built from TRBV30 and TRBJ1-2, with a tentative D call TRBD1 (5 bases). V was cut by 2 bases and J by 2 bases, with 15 bases left in between. The germline V gene encodes CDR1 GTSNPN and CDR2 SVGIG (reference sequence). The length of the CDR3 is 15 residues.

The DNA for the CDR3 is TGCGCCAGCAGATTGATTGCCCGGACAGGCTTGTTCTTC. It is translated as CASRLIARTGLFF. The chain uses TRBV4-3 and TRBJ2-1; 7 bases are a match to TRBD1. This CDR3 is built from 13 residues. Germline assignment: CDR1 LGHNA and CDR2 YSLEER. V lost 6 bases, J lost 15 bases, and 14 bases stayed unmatched.

The rearrangement uses TRBV6-5 and TRBJ2-7, with D tentatively TRBD1 (5 bases). Trimming shortened V by 6 bases and J by 3 bases, and 18 bases separated the two germline ends. Germline V lookup: CDR1 MNHEY, CDR2 SVGAGI. CDR3 length: 15 residues. CDR3 nucleotides: TGTGCCAGCAGACAGGATCCCCGCTATAACTACGAGCAGTACTTC. Its protein is CASRQDPRYNYEQYF.

This rearrangement joins TRBV6-1 to TRBJ1-1; D gene unclear. Trimming removed 7 bases from V and 6 bases from J, with 15 bases in between. CDR3 length: 13 amino acids. Germline V lookup: CDR1 MNHNS, CDR2 SASEGT. This CDR3 is CASISGRQAEAFF. The CDR3 DNA reads as TGTGCCAGCATATCTGGGAGGCAAGCTGAAGCTTTCTTT.

The table lists this clone with a count of one. V is TRBV6-5 and J is TRBJ2-2, with D unclear. The V gene lost 5 bases and the J gene lost 5 bases, with 9 bases spanning the gap. The germline V gene has CDR1 MNHEY and CDR2 SVGAGI. The CDR3 sequence is 13 residues long. The chain's CDR3 is CASSQSGTGELFF. CDR3 bases: TGTGCCAGCAGTCAATCCGGGACCGGGGAGCTGTTTTTT.